This T cell receptor beta chain was captured by sequencing in a study of cytomegalovirus exposure and HLA in healthy donors. Findings of the study overall: Among the CMV-associated chains, a few were confirmed in vitro as specific for CMV antigens. Available immune exposure information was restricted to CMV serostatus only.

60 Vbeta and 13 Jbeta primers were used in PCR. The data were produced by immunoSEQ multiplex PCR, yet TCRdb's version contains in-frame clones alone and is incomplete. The sample lists some 130,000 clones; around three quarters were seen once. The CDR3 extends over 15 amino acids. Germline CDR1 SGDLS, CDR2 YYNGEE. The V gene end was trimmed by 0 bases and the J gene end by 7 bases; junction bases not matched to a gene: 6. There were likely unrecorded immune exposures, though donors were nominally healthy when sampled. Note on this clone: No antigen is known for it.

Sequenced sample: PBMCs. This clonotype was obtained from a man aged 25-45 years in good health. The V and J genes are TRBV9 and TRBJ2-1, with 8 bases lining up with TRBD2. The CDR3 DNA reads as TGTGCCAGCAGCGTAGGAAGCGGGAGTTTTAATGAGCAGTTCTTC. Translating gives CASSVGSGSFNEQFF.